Following are 29 T cell receptor beta chains from one sample sequenced in a study of cytomegalovirus exposure and HLA in healthy donors. The protocol was immunoSEQ multiplex PCR, while the TCRdb copy is restricted to in-frame clones and leaves out a portion. The table shows about 300,000 clones, with 88% occurring only once. Sequenced: PBMCs. These receptors were collected from a woman in her late teens or twenties in good health and CMV-seronegative.

The chain employs TRBV19 and TRBJ2-3, with TRBD2 matching over 7 bases. In germline, CDR1 is LNHDA, CDR2 SQIVND (reference sequence). The CDR3 covers 14 residues. The V and J ends lost 8 bases and 2 bases, in that order; junction bases with no gene match: 7. CDR3 DNA sequence: TGTGCCAGTCATAGCGGGTCCTTCACAGATACGCAGTATTTT. This encodes CASHSGSFTDTQYF.

The J gene is TRBJ2-7, the V gene TRBV11-2; D may be TRBD1 (6 bases). CDR1 SGHAT and CDR2 FQNNGV come from the germline V gene. CDR3 size: 14 residues. V was cut by 4 bases and J by 0 bases, with 10 bases left in between. This chain's CDR3 is CASSSNRASYEQYF. DNA for the CDR3: TGTGCCAGCAGCTCCAACAGGGCCTCCTACGAGCAGTACTTC.

The chain recombines TRBV28 with TRBJ1-2; 8 positions agree with TRBD1. This CDR3 is 13 amino acids long. V was pared by 5 bases and J by 4 bases, with 3 bases of the junction left unmatched. CDR1 MDHEN and CDR2 SYDVKM come from the germline V gene. CDR3 bases: TGTGCCAGCAGTGGACAGGGTGGCTATGGCTACACCTTC. Translated, it gives CASSGQGGYGYTF.

The rearrangement links TRBV5-1 to TRBJ2-1; tentatively, D is TRBD2 (5 bases). V was pared by 7 bases and J by 0 bases, with 11 bases between. The germline CDR1 and CDR2 sequences are SGHRS and YFSETQ. CDR3 length: 14 residues. In DNA, the CDR3 is TGCGCCAGCCAGGCGGGCAGCTCCTACAATGAGCAGTTCTTC. It codes for CASQAGSSYNEQFF.

This clone was counted a few times. CDR3 bases: TGTGCCAGCAGCTCCCGGGACACCCTAACCCAGCAGTACTTC. This gives the protein CASSSRDTLTQQYF. The chain links TRBV5-4 to TRBJ2-7, with TRBD1 as a possible D gene (6 bases). V was clipped by 3 bases and J by 8 bases, with 18 bases between them. The CDR3 loop spans 14 amino acids. The germline gives CDR1 SGHNT, CDR2 YYREEE (reference sequence).

This rearrangement joins TRBV28 to TRBJ1-2; 8 positions match TRBD1. CDR3 length: 15 residues. The trim removed 3 bases at V and 5 bases at J, leaving 8 bases unmatched. The V gene's germline CDR1 is MDHEN and CDR2 SYDVKM. The CDR3 DNA reads as TGTGCCAGCAGTTTGTCGGACAGGGTCAGTTATGGCTACACCTTC. Translated, it gives CASSLSDRVSYGYTF.

The chain couples TRBV5-1 to TRBJ2-5; TRBD1 aligns across 7 bases. In germline, CDR1 is SGHRS, CDR2 YFSETQ. J was trimmed by 4 bases and V by 0 bases; bases with no gene match: 6. This CDR3 is 15 amino acids long. CDR3 bases: TGCGCCAGCAGCTTGGTTGAACAGGGGCTAGAGACCCAGTACTTC. It specifies CASSLVEQGLETQYF.

The chain is built from TRBV27 and TRBJ2-5, with 7 bases fitting TRBD1. The germline gives CDR1 MNHEY, CDR2 SMNVEV (reference sequence). This CDR3 comprises 16 residues. V lost 6 bases and J lost 3; bases outside the gene matches: 13. The CDR3 loop reads CASRQTHGTDKETQYF. The CDR3 nucleotides read TGTGCCAGCAGACAAACCCACGGGACAGACAAAGAGACCCAGTACTTC.

This chain uses TRBV27 with TRBJ1-1, with 7 bases matching TRBD1. The CDR3 runs 15 residues. Germline lookup yields CDR1 MNHEY and CDR2 SMNVEV (reference sequence). Trimming removed 3 bases from V and 3 bases from J; junction bases left unmatched: 7. The CDR3 DNA reads TGTGCCAGCAGTTTTAAGGGGGCTTACTACACTGAAGCTTTCTTT. As protein: CASSFKGAYYTEAFF.

The J gene is TRBJ2-5, the V gene TRBV5-4, with 8 bases lining up with TRBD1. Germline V gene lookup returns CDR1 SGHNT and CDR2 YYREEE (reference sequence). The CDR3 loop spans 13 amino acids. V lost 6 bases, J lost 5 bases, and 6 bases stayed unmatched. The CDR3 nucleotides read TGTGCCAGCACTCGGACAGGGTTCGAGACCCAGTACTTC. Translation gives CASTRTGFETQYF.

This chain connects TRBV19 to TRBJ2-1, with 7 nucleotides matching TRBD1. Germline CDR1 and CDR2: LNHDA and SQIVND (reference sequence). With 5 bases clipped from V and 10 bases from J, the junction kept 8 bases outside the gene matches. CDR3 length equals 13 residues. In DNA, the CDR3 is TGTGCCAGTAGTGAGGGGGCTATAGCGGAGCAGTTCTTC. It is translated as CASSEGAIAEQFF.

The chain is built from TRBV6-6 and TRBJ1-1, with unresolved D. Trimming left V 1 base short and J 5 bases short, with 11 bases between. This CDR3 comprises 14 residues. The germline V gene has CDR1 MNHNY and CDR2 SVGAGI (reference sequence). This chain's CDR3 is CASSYYSRWTEAFF. The CDR3 coding sequence is TGTGCCAGCAGTTACTACTCCAGGTGGACTGAAGCTTTCTTT.

This rearrangement joins TRBV4-1 to TRBJ1-3; 10 bases are shared with TRBD1. Germline trimming cut 1 base from V and 0 bases from J; bases unmatched to any gene: 3. Per the germline V gene, CDR1 is MGHRA and CDR2 is YSYEKL. CDR3 length equals 17 residues. This chain's CDR3 is CASSQGRQGASGNTIYF. The CDR3 region has the DNA TGCGCCAGCAGCCAAGGGAGACAGGGGGCCTCTGGAAACACCATATATTTT.

This chain uses TRBV6-4 with TRBJ2-2, with 9 bases aligning to TRBD2. J lost 4 bases, V lost 6 bases, and 6 bases had no gene match. Looked up from germline, CDR1 is MRHNA and CDR2 is SNTAGT. The CDR3 spans 15 residues. The chain's CDR3 is CASSRTSESTGELFF. CDR3 sequence (DNA): TGTGCCAGCAGCCGGACTAGCGAATCCACCGGGGAGCTGTTTTTT.

This chain joins TRBV11-2 and TRBJ1-6; 10 nucleotides match TRBD1. After removal of 3 bases from V and 9 bases from J, the junction contained 14 bases not matched to a gene. The CDR3 is 18 residues long. Germline CDR1 is SGHAT and CDR2 is FQNNGV. CDR3 amino acids: CASSFDLAAGTGVSPLHF. The CDR3, as DNA: TGTGCCAGCAGCTTCGACCTAGCCGCCGGGACAGGGGTTTCACCCCTCCACTTT.

V is TRBV7-2 and J is TRBJ1-2; D is perhaps TRBD1 (5 bases). The V end was cut by 1 base, the J end by 8 bases, with 14 bases between. The CDR3 loop spans 14 amino acids. Germline V CDR1 and CDR2: SGHTA, FQGNSA. CDR3: CASSLGRGREGYTF. DNA for the CDR3: TGTGCCAGCAGCTTAGGGAGGGGACGGGAAGGCTACACCTTC.

The rearrangement joins TRBV28 to TRBJ1-1; no clear D. Trimming shortened V by 7 bases and J by 6 bases, and 12 bases separated the two germline ends. CDR3 length equals 12 residues. From germline, CDR1 is MDHEN and CDR2 SYDVKM. The DNA for the CDR3 is TGTGCCAGCAACTCACGCCCGGCTGAAGCTTTCTTT. Protein sequence: CASNSRPAEAFF.

The V gene is TRBV7-9, the J gene TRBJ2-2; D is uncertain. V was cut by 1 base and J by 8 bases, with 17 bases left in between. The CDR3 loop spans 16 amino acids. CDR1 SEHNR and CDR2 FQNEAQ come from the germline V gene (reference sequence). The CDR3, as DNA: TGTGCCAGCAGCTTAGATGGTCAAGCACCACGGGGGGAGCTGTTTTTT. Translated: CASSLDGQAPRGELFF.

DNA for the CDR3: TGTGCCAGCAGCGTAAACCCCGGGGAGACCCAGTACTTC. Protein sequence: CASSVNPGETQYF. The chain employs TRBV9 and TRBJ2-5, with D uncertain. The CDR3 extends over 13 amino acids. CDR1 SGDLS and CDR2 YYNGEE come from the germline V gene. With 1 base removed from V and 5 bases from J, the gap between germline ends came to 9 bases.

This chain uses TRBV9 with TRBJ2-5; weak D call: TRBD1 (7 bases). Germline lookup yields CDR1 SGDLS and CDR2 YYNGEE. V was cut by 4 bases and J by 4 bases, with 23 bases left in between. The CDR3 consists of 17 residues. The CDR3, as DNA: TGTGCCAGCAGCCCACGACCTGGAGGGGGCTGGGCAGAGACCCAGTACTTC. It encodes CASSPRPGGGWAETQYF.

The J gene is TRBJ2-3, the V gene TRBV7-3; tentative D call: TRBD2 (5 bases). Germline V gene sequence: CDR1 SGHTA, CDR2 FQGTGA. There are 14 residues in the CDR3. The V and J ends lost 5 bases and 4 bases respectively, with 13 bases between them. The CDR3 nucleotides read TGTGCCAGCAGCGCCTCTAGCTACGCAGATACGCAGTATTTT. This sequence encodes CASSASSYADTQYF.

The chain uses TRBV5-1 and TRBJ2-1; TRBD2 agrees at 7 bases. The CDR3 has 15 amino acids. The ends lost 4 bases at V and 8 bases at J; junction bases unmatched: 12. Germline V gene data show CDR1 as SGHRS and CDR2 as YFSETQ. CDR3 sequence reads: CASSVGDGGIYEQFF. DNA of the CDR3: TGCGCCAGCAGCGTCGGGGACGGGGGGATTTATGAGCAGTTCTTC.

This clone was detected only once. This CDR3 reads CASSSPREGVQETQYF. DNA for the CDR3: TGTGCCAGCAGTTCCCCGCGGGAGGGCGTCCAAGAGACCCAGTACTTC. The chain is built from TRBV6-6 and TRBJ2-5; 9 bases are a match to TRBD2. Germline V gene lookup returns CDR1 MNHNY and CDR2 SVGAGI (reference sequence). After removal of 4 bases from V and 1 base from J, the junction contained 7 bases not matched to a gene. The CDR3 totals 16 residues.

The V call is TRBV4-1, the J call TRBJ1-2, with 9 bases lining up with TRBD1. The germline CDR1 and CDR2 sequences are MGHRA and YSYEKL. The CDR3 sequence is 16 residues long. J lost 6 bases, V lost 4 bases, and 12 bases had no gene match. CDR3: CASSLEGQGGVDGYTF. The CDR3 bases are TGCGCCAGCAGCCTAGAGGGACAGGGAGGAGTGGATGGCTACACCTTC.

The chain uses TRBV15 and TRBJ2-1, with 9 bases lining up with TRBD1. The CDR3 length is 14 residues. Germline values: CDR1 LNHNV, CDR2 YYDKDF (reference sequence). With V trimmed by 6 bases and J by 1 base, 1 base remained unmatched. CDR3 residues: CATSGQGSYNEQFF. The CDR3 DNA follows: TGTGCCACCAGTGGACAGGGGTCCTACAATGAGCAGTTCTTC.

V is TRBV6-1 and J is TRBJ2-7; possible D gene TRBD2, 6 bases. V was cut by 3 bases and J by 3 bases, with 12 bases left in between. The CDR3 length is 14 residues. Per the germline V gene, CDR1 is MNHNS and CDR2 is SASEGT. This chain's CDR3 is CASSERDGSYEQYF. The CDR3 nucleotides are TGTGCCAGCAGTGAGCGGGACGGGAGCTACGAGCAGTACTTC.

To note about this clone: Other DNA sequences in the sample encode the same CDR3. This chain links TRBV20-1 with TRBJ2-7, with D perhaps TRBD2 (5 bases). The CDR3 extends over 11 amino acids. Germline assignment: CDR1 DFQATT and CDR2 SNEGSKA (reference sequence). Trimming removed 6 bases at V and 5 bases at J, with 11 bases between. DNA for the CDR3: TGCAGTGCAAGGCTAGCACACGAGCAGTACTTC. The encoded protein is CSARLAHEQYF.

The chain uses TRBV27 and TRBJ1-5, with 7 bases lining up with TRBD1. Germline CDR1 is MNHEY and CDR2 is SMNVEV (reference sequence). Losses at the gene ends were 5 bases for V and 6 bases for J; bases not matched to a gene: 7. This CDR3 is 14 amino acids long. The DNA for the CDR3 is TGTGCCAGCAGTCCCGGGACAGTAGGTCAGCCCCAGCATTTT. It encodes CASSPGTVGQPQHF.

V is TRBV5-1 and J is TRBJ2-7, with 7 bases identical to TRBD1. The length of the CDR3 is 14 residues. V lost 0 bases, J lost 2 bases, and 2 bases stayed unmatched. The germline V gene encodes CDR1 SGHRS and CDR2 YFSETQ. CDR3 residues: CASSLGDSPYEQYF. The CDR3 region has the DNA TGCGCCAGCAGCTTGGGGGACAGCCCCTACGAGCAGTACTTC.